Following are 7 T cell receptor beta chains from one sample sequenced in a study of glioma-infiltrating T cells after dendritic cell vaccination. The table came from immunoSEQ multiplex PCR; TCRdb's copy has only in-frame clones and leaves some out. The sample includes under 100,000 clones, around nine tenths of them seen just once. Sample: blood, taken before dendritic cell vaccination. The source of these receptors is a human donor with glioblastoma.

The chain recombines TRBV7-2 with TRBJ2-7; 9 bases agree with TRBD2. V trimming: 1 base; J trimming: 2 bases; junction bases outside the gene matches: 3. The CDR3 is 15 amino acids. Per germline, CDR1 SGHTA and CDR2 FQGNSA. CDR3 bases: TGTGCCAGCAGCTTAGGTAGCGGGGGACCCTACGAGCAGTACTTC. Translation gives CASSLGSGGPYEQYF.

The V and J genes are TRBV18 and TRBJ1-2, with a tentative D call TRBD1 (5 bases). V was trimmed by 8 bases and J by 5 bases, leaving 18 bases between them. There are 14 residues in the CDR3. In germline, CDR1 is KGHSH, CDR2 LQKENI. CDR3 sequence reads: CASARDQGGYGYTF. The CDR3 DNA sequence: TGTGCCAGCGCCCGCGATCAGGGTGGGTATGGCTACACCTTC.

This clone was detected once. CDR3 sequence reads: CASSEGGRETQYF. In DNA form, the CDR3 reads TGCGCCAGCAGTGAAGGGGGACGTGAGACCCAGTACTTC. The rearrangement uses TRBV10-1 and TRBJ2-5; D is perhaps TRBD1 (6 bases). Looked up from germline, CDR1 is WNHNN and CDR2 is SYGVQD (reference sequence). The CDR3 has 13 residues. V shed 3 bases and J shed 5 bases, with 10 bases lying between them.

The rearrangement uses TRBV19 and TRBJ1-2, with 8 bases fitting TRBD1. V was clipped by 6 bases and J by 5 bases; unmatched bases: 8. CDR1 is LNHDA, CDR2 SQIVND, per germline (reference sequence). The CDR3 length is 14 residues. The CDR3 coding sequence is TGTGCCAGTAGACGTTCGACAGGGGCTTATGGCTACACCTTC. It encodes CASRRSTGAYGYTF.

This chain joins TRBV5-1 and TRBJ2-3; 7 positions match TRBD1. Germline V CDR1 and CDR2: SGHRS, YFSETQ. Trimming took 1 base from V and 5 from J; bases not matched to a gene: 7. This CDR3 spans 15 amino acids. The DNA for the CDR3 is TGCGCCAGCAGCTTGACAGGGGAAATAGGAGATACGCAGTATTTT. Translating it yields CASSLTGEIGDTQYF.

The rearrangement links TRBV29-1 to TRBJ1-2, with no clear D. CDR1 SQVTM and CDR2 ANQGSEA come from the germline V gene. This CDR3 comprises 12 residues. Trimming pared 6 bases from V and 1 base from J, leaving 9 bases between. In DNA, the CDR3 is TGCAGCGTCCCGACACGTAACTATGGCTACACCTTC. Its translation is CSVPTRNYGYTF.

This rearrangement joins TRBV18 to TRBJ1-3, with a tentative D call TRBD1 (6 bases). Trimming left V 1 base short and J 8 bases short, with 21 bases between. Germline V gene lookup returns CDR1 KGHSH and CDR2 LQKENI. CDR3 length equals 17 residues. CDR3 sequence reads: CASSPQGQQPERYTIYF. The CDR3 DNA sequence: TGTGCCAGCTCACCACAAGGACAGCAACCTGAGCGGTACACCATATATTTT.